This TCR beta chain emerged from a study of blood T cell repertoires in COVID-19. The CDR3 length is 16 residues. In germline, CDR1 is KGHSH, CDR2 LQKENI. V shed 0 bases and J 5 bases; nucleotides not matched to a gene: 8. Generated by immunoSEQ multiplex PCR, the TCRdb table keeps only in-frame clones and is missing some. The repertoire consists of roughly 210,000 clones, with around four fifths occurring once and the leading ten covering over 9.5%. This sequence originates from a woman aged 80 or over with COVID-19, enrolled during active disease. The sequenced sample was peripheral blood. This chain links TRBV18 with TRBJ2-5; 8 nucleotides line up with TRBD2. The CDR3 protein is CASSPPVGGGQETQYF. As DNA, the CDR3 is TGTGCCAGCTCACCACCCGTAGGCGGGGGGCAGGAGACCCAGTACTTC. Filled out from reference TRBV18 and TRBJ2-5, the complete variable domain reads NAGVMQNPRHLVRRRGQEARLRCSPMKGHSHVYWYRQLPEEGLKFMVYLQKENIIDESGMPKERFSAEFPKEGPSILRIQQVVRGDSAAYFCASSPPVGGGQETQYFGPGTRLLVL.